This entry concerns a single T cell receptor (beta chain). What it binds is not known. The V end lost 1 base, the J end lost 4 bases, and 17 bases lay between the germline ends. The germline V gene encodes CDR1 SGHTA and CDR2 FQGNSA. The CDR3 totals 16 residues. Clones were sequenced by immunoSEQ multiplex PCR, and TCRdb holds only the in-frame ones, with some missing. The sample gives roughly 1,600,000 clones, less than 99% of which show up once; about 0.35% is in the top ten. This record comes from a study of shared clonotypes between healthy human individuals. Donors were healthy HIV-negative adults without recently reported acute infections or vaccinations. Study observations and caveats: Researchers found naive subsets generally carried larger estimated richness than memory subsets. Naive CD4 clonotype sharing across a few donors was roughly 5%. Rarefaction demonstrated incomplete sorted-subset sequencing despite large depth.

The clonotype originates from a man aged 25-40 years in good health. The chain combines TRBV7-2 with TRBJ2-7; D unclear. The specimen was naive CD4+ T cells sorted from blood. Noted subset: CD45RA+ positively selected. CDR3 bases: TGTGCCAGCAGCTTAGTTGTTCCCGGCTTAGGGTACGAGCAGTACTTC. Protein product: CASSLVVPGLGYEQYF.